These 9 T cell receptor beta chains came from one sample sequenced in a study of human T cells and chemical hapten exposure. As to time point: patch test 2, 6 weeks after DPC sensitization. Documented treatment: therapeutic diphenylcyclopropenone sensitization with weekly scalp DPC. TCRdb redid the calling of the RACE reads with MiXCR, one entry per CDR3 protein. The data hold about 100,000 distinct CDR3 sequences, with about 10% observed a single time. The sample consisted of whole blood, taken in connection with sensitization to the hapten diphenylcyclopropenone (DPC). These receptors came from a woman between 35 and 50 years old with alopecia areata. Some clones in this sample may be carry-over from other donors' samples.

This clonotype has at least ten counts. The chain recombines TRBV27 with TRBJ1-1; D is perhaps TRBD1 (5 bases). The CDR3 sequence is 14 residues long. The V and J ends lost 1 base and 5 bases respectively, with 11 bases between them. Germline loops: CDR1 MNHEY, CDR2 SMNVEV (reference sequence). This chain's CDR3 is CASSLYGGGTEAFF. The CDR3 DNA reads as TGTGCCAGCAGTTTATACGGGGGGGGTACTGAAGCTTTCTTT.

At least ten counts were recorded for this clonotype. The rearrangement uses TRBV29-1 and TRBJ2-7, with TRBD2 identical over 11 bases. V dropped 4 bases and J dropped 7; count of bases not matched to a gene: 18. Germline V gives CDR1 SQVTM, CDR2 ANQGSEA. The CDR3 sequence is 17 residues long. CDR3 DNA sequence: TGCAGCGTTGGTCCGACCGGCTTAGCGGGAGGGCCGCGTGAGCAGTACTTC. Translated: CSVGPTGLAGGPREQYF.

The V call is TRBV14, the J call TRBJ1-6; 11 positions match TRBD1. The CDR3 length is 14 residues. V lost 8 bases, J lost 7 bases, and 4 bases stayed unmatched. Germline CDR1 SGHDN, CDR2 FVKESK. CDR3 DNA sequence: TGTGCCAGCGGACAGGGGGCTCGGAATTCACCCCTCCACTTT. Protein sequence: CASGQGARNSPLHF.

The sample holds many counts of this clonotype. The chain combines TRBV5-5 with TRBJ1-1; D call uncertain. V was clipped by 3 bases and J by 3 bases, with 15 bases between them. Germline CDR1 reads SGHKS; CDR2 reads YYEKEE (reference sequence). The CDR3 contains 15 residues. CDR3 amino acids: CASSSHGQHHTEAFF. The DNA for the CDR3 is TGTGCCAGCAGCTCCCATGGGCAGCACCACACTGAAGCTTTCTTT.

The chain recombines TRBV30 with TRBJ1-2; TRBD1 aligns across 7 bases. Germline V gives CDR1 GTSNPN, CDR2 SVGIG (reference sequence). This CDR3 has 14 amino acids. Trimming at V came to 0 bases and at J to 4 bases, leaving 5 bases not matched to a gene. CDR3 protein: CAWSVQAGGYGYTF. The CDR3 nucleotides are TGTGCCTGGAGTGTACAGGCAGGGGGCTATGGCTACACCTTC.

This clonotype was found many times. The V call is TRBV5-4, the J call TRBJ2-1; tentative D call: TRBD2 (5 bases). Germline V lookup: CDR1 SGHNT, CDR2 YYREEE (reference sequence). Trimming took off 0 bases at V and 0 bases at J, with 10 bases between the two ends. The CDR3 consists of 16 residues. CDR3 in DNA: TGTGCCAGCAGCTTGGGGGCTAGCCGCTCCTACAATGAGCAGTTCTTC. Encoded protein: CASSLGASRSYNEQFF.

The table lists this clonotype with many counts. V and J are TRBV7-2 and TRBJ1-2; 9 bases map to TRBD1. V shed 5 bases, J shed 4 bases, and the junction held 8 bases outside the gene matches. Germline V gene data show CDR1 as SGHTA and CDR2 as FQGNSA. This CDR3 contains 15 residues. This CDR3 is CASSPTQGAVYGYTF. Written as DNA, the CDR3 is TGTGCCAGCAGCCCCACACAGGGGGCCGTCTATGGCTACACCTTC.

Many counts were recorded for this clonotype. The chain has TRBV6-5 and TRBJ2-3; D is uncertain. Germline loops: CDR1 MNHEY, CDR2 SVGAGI. There are 15 residues in the CDR3. Trimming cost V 2 bases and J 1 base, with 10 bases left between them. The CDR3 protein is CASSYIRRRTDTQYF. CDR3 DNA sequence: TGTGCCAGCAGTTACATTCGCAGGCGCACAGATACGCAGTATTTT.

This clonotype was counted at least ten times. V gene TRBV28 combines with J gene TRBJ2-3; D possibly corresponds to TRBD2 (5 bases). The CDR3 runs 14 residues. V lost 8 bases and J 1 base, leaving 13 bases between the germline ends. Germline CDR1 and CDR2: MDHEN and SYDVKM. The CDR3 spells CASQVEGGTDTQYF. CDR3 coding DNA: TGTGCCAGCCAAGTCGAGGGAGGCACAGATACGCAGTATTTT.